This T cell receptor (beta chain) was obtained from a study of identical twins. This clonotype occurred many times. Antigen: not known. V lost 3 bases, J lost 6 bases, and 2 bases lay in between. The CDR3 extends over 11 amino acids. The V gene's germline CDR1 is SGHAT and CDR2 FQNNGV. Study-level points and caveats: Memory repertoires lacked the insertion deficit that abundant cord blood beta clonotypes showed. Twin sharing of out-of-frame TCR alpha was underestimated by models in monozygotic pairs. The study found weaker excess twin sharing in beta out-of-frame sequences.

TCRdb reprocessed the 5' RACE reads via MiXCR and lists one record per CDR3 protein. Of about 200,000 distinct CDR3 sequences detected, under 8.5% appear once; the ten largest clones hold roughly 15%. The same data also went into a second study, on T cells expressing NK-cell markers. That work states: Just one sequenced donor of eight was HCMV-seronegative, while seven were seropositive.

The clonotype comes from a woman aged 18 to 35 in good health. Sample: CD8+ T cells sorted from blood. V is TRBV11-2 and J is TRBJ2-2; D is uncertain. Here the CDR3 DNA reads TGTGCCAGCAGCTTGGCCGGGGAGCTGTTTTTT. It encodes CASSLAGELFF.